The present entry profiles one TCR beta chain with its context. This entry comes from a study of blood T cell repertoires in COVID-19. Looking at the study overall: Researchers got acute and convalescent COVID-19 samples from the United States, Italy and Spain. In each case, the material was cDNA or gDNA derived from T cells, B-cell-depleted T cells, or PBMCs.

As originally analysed: It was from reference gene primer amplification that nucleated cell counts were estimated. This table comes from immunoSEQ multiplex PCR, and its TCRdb copy is limited to in-frame clones, with some not included. D and trimming come from the DNA, and the V and J calls and clone size come from that table. The sample has around 100,000 clones, approximately 84% seen once. Trimming took 6 bases from V and 9 from J; bases not matched to a gene: 12. From germline, CDR1 is SGHTA and CDR2 FQGNSA. This CDR3 is 16 amino acids long. The chain is built from TRBV7-2 and TRBJ1-6, with 9 bases aligning to TRBD1. The clonotype originates from a human donor in a cohort sampled during active COVID-19. Sequences were obtained from peripheral blood. CDR3 bases: TGTGCCAGCAGGTTTAGGGACAGGGACCTCGGTTCACCCCTCCACTTT. Translated, it gives CASRFRDRDLGSPLHF.